These T cell receptor beta chains were read from a single sample in a study of beta chain features in type 1 diabetes. Clones were read by immunoSEQ multiplex PCR, and TCRdb kept only the in-frame ones, dropping some. The data hold hundreds of thousands of clones, with about 14% observed a single time. The source material was naive CD4+ T cells from blood. The receptors originated from a man aged 18-30 years with type 1 diabetes. Each CDR3 is given with its conserved first and last residue. D genes are given only for firm matches. Some rows mark clone size as missing; the rest say once, few, many or name a class of expanded clone.

V,D,J,size,CDR3,DNA
TRBV7-2,.,TRBJ2-5,few,CASSLDFGVETQYF,TGTGCCAGCAGCTTAGACTTCGGGGTGGAGACCCAGTACTTC
TRBV5-1,.,TRBJ2-3,few,CASSLETDTQYF,TGCGCCAGCAGCTTGGAAACAGATACGCAGTATTTT
TRBV30,.,TRBJ2-5,.,CAWSAMRGHQETQYF,TGTGCCTGGAGTGCGATGCGGGGGCACCAAGAGACCCAGTACTTC
TRBV18,TRBD1,TRBJ2-5,.,CASSPPDRGRETQYF,TGTGCCAGCTCACCACCGGACAGGGGGCGGGAGACCCAGTACTTC
TRBV7-2,.,TRBJ2-7,few,CASSPPQGPEQYF,TGTGCCAGCAGCCCGCCACAGGGCCCGGAGCAGTACTTC
TRBV29-1,.,TRBJ2-5,.,CSAATGIQETQYF,TGCAGCGCCGCAACAGGGATCCAAGAGACCCAGTACTTC
TRBV7-2,TRBD2,TRBJ2-3,few,CASSGKRTAGGADTQYF,TGTGCCAGCAGCGGCAAAAGAACTGCGGGAGGGGCGGATACGCAGTATTTT
TRBV28,.,TRBJ2-4,.,CASMGGTVSKNIQHF,TGTGCCAGCATGGGCGGGACCGTCTCTAAAAACATTCAGCACTTC
TRBV5-4,.,TRBJ1-5,few,CASSLAGAGGQPQHF,TGTGCCAGCAGCTTGGCCGGGGCAGGAGGCCAGCCCCAGCATTTT
TRBV30,.,TRBJ2-7,.,CAWSGGYTYEQYF,TGTGCCTGGAGTGGCGGATACACCTACGAGCAGTACTTC
TRBV14,.,TRBJ1-1,few,CASSHQRQPEAFF,TGTGCCAGCAGCCATCAAAGACAGCCTGAAGCTTTCTTT
TRBV11-3,TRBD2,TRBJ2-1,few,CASSLGTSGHNEQFF,TGTGCCAGCAGCTTAGGGACTAGCGGCCACAATGAGCAGTTCTTC
TRBV10-3,TRBD1,TRBJ1-2,few,CAISEVGQRRGGYTF,TGTGCCATCAGTGAAGTGGGACAGCGCAGGGGAGGCTACACCTTC
TRBV30,TRBD1,TRBJ1-5,.,CAWSGGDRHPQHF,TGTGCCTGGAGTGGAGGGGACAGGCACCCCCAGCATTTT
TRBV20-1,.,TRBJ1-1,few,CSARDLASAFF,TGCAGTGCTAGAGATCTGGCCTCAGCTTTCTTT
TRBV2,.,TRBJ2-5,.,CASSDRPPEAQYF,TGTGCCAGCAGTGATCGGCCCCCCGAGGCCCAGTACTTC
TRBV4-1,.,TRBJ2-1,.,CASSQEQGDEQFF,TGCGCCAGCAGCCAAGAACAAGGTGATGAGCAGTTCTTC
TRBV29-1,TRBD2,TRBJ2-5,.,CSVDPGLAGEATQYF,TGCAGCGTTGATCCCGGACTAGCGGGAGAAGCGACCCAGTACTTC
TRBV23-1,TRBD1,TRBJ2-1,few,CASSLTGFHEQFF,TGCGCCAGCTCCTTGACAGGGTTCCATGAGCAGTTCTTC
TRBV7-6,.,TRBJ2-7,.,CASSSRLYEQYF,TGTGCCAGCAGCTCGCGGTTGTACGAGCAGTACTTC
TRBV2,.,TRBJ2-7,.,CASSDTGRISYEQYF,TGTGCCAGCAGTGATACGGGACGGATATCCTACGAGCAGTACTTC
TRBV18,.,TRBJ2-7,.,CASSPRTDNYEQYF,TGTGCCAGCTCACCACGGACGGACAACTACGAGCAGTACTTC
TRBV18,.,TRBJ2-3,few,CASSPSTDTQYF,TGTGCCAGCTCGCCTAGCACAGATACGCAGTATTTT
TRBV28,.,TRBJ1-1,few,CASKRGWTEAFF,TGTGCCAGCAAGCGCGGTTGGACTGAAGCTTTCTTT
TRBV7-2,.,TRBJ2-5,few,CASSLAGGQETQYF,TGTGCCAGCAGCTTAGCTGGGGGGCAGGAGACCCAGTACTTC
TRBV2,TRBD2,TRBJ2-1,few,CASSRGLAGVSWDEQFF,TGTGCCAGCAGCCGGGGACTAGCGGGAGTCTCCTGGGATGAGCAGTTCTTC
TRBV7-2,.,TRBJ2-6,.,CASSFQPGEQTGANVLTF,TGTGCCAGCAGCTTTCAGCCGGGGGAACAAACTGGGGCCAACGTCCTGACTTTC
TRBV5-1,TRBD2,TRBJ2-3,few,CASSLGLADFTDTQYF,TGCGCCAGCAGCTTGGGACTAGCGGACTTCACAGATACGCAGTATTTT
TRBV7-2,.,TRBJ2-3,.,CASSFKNTQYF,TGTGCCAGCAGCTTTAAGAATACGCAGTATTTT
TRBV5-1,.,TRBJ2-7,.,CASTPHSPSYEQYF,TGCGCCAGCACCCCCCACAGCCCCTCCTACGAGCAGTACTTC
TRBV6-5,.,TRBJ1-2,.,CASSYSGREGGYTF,TGTGCCAGCAGTTACTCAGGGAGGGAAGGCGGCTACACCTTC
TRBV7-2,.,TRBJ2-5,few,CASSLGLRETQYF,TGTGCCAGCAGCCTCGGACTGCGAGAGACCCAGTACTTC
TRBV11-2,.,TRBJ2-1,.,CASSPRVAAYNEQFF,TGTGCCAGCAGCCCCCGAGTAGCGGCATACAATGAGCAGTTCTTC
TRBV6-6,.,TRBJ2-1,.,CASRQRVGNEQFF,TGTGCCAGCAGACAGCGGGTAGGTAATGAGCAGTTCTTC
TRBV25-1,TRBD1,TRBJ2-1,.,CASSPLDRGRGDEQFF,TGTGCCAGCAGTCCGTTGGACAGGGGGCGGGGAGATGAGCAGTTCTTC
TRBV18,.,TRBJ1-2,few,CASSPGAENYGYTF,TGTGCCAGCTCCCCTGGTGCGGAGAACTATGGCTACACCTTC
TRBV7-2,.,TRBJ2-3,few,CASSTRTTTDTQYF,TGTGCCAGCAGCACCCGAACTACCACAGATACGCAGTATTTT
TRBV28,.,TRBJ2-1,.,CASSPPAGWSYNEQFF,TGTGCCAGCAGCCCCCCCGCGGGGTGGTCCTACAATGAGCAGTTCTTC
TRBV5-1,TRBD1,TRBJ2-5,.,CASSPGTAYQETQYF,TGCGCCAGCAGCCCGGGGACAGCATACCAAGAGACCCAGTACTTC
TRBV9,.,TRBJ2-3,few,CASSVSTYTDTQYF,TGTGCCAGCAGCGTAAGCACTTACACAGATACGCAGTATTTT
TRBV4-3,.,TRBJ2-6,few,CASRSPGPSSGANVLTF,TGCGCCAGTCGGTCGCCAGGGCCCAGCTCTGGGGCCAACGTCCTGACTTTC
TRBV7-9,.,TRBJ2-7,.,CASSLSVRLEQYF,TGTGCCAGCAGCTTATCAGTCCGGCTCGAGCAGTACTTC
TRBV7-9,TRBD2,TRBJ2-1,.,CASSRTSGDNEQFF,TGTGCCAGCAGCAGGACTAGCGGGGACAATGAGCAGTTCTTC
TRBV30,.,TRBJ2-7,.,CAWSVRSRTPYEQYF,TGTGCCTGGAGTGTACGGTCCCGAACTCCCTACGAGCAGTACTTC
TRBV7-3,.,TRBJ2-7,few,CASSLIPGLNYEQYF,TGTGCCAGCAGCTTAATCCCGGGGCTTAACTACGAGCAGTACTTC
TRBV7-3,TRBD2,TRBJ2-3,.,CASSLTAAGARDTQYF,TGTGCCAGCAGCTTAACAGCAGCGGGGGCGAGAGATACGCAGTATTTT
TRBV6-5,TRBD1,TRBJ2-3,.,CASSDRGSNTDTQYF,TGTGCCAGCAGCGACAGGGGATCGAACACAGATACGCAGTATTTT
TRBV10-3,.,TRBJ2-5,.,CAISELRQETQYF,TGTGCCATCAGTGAACTAAGGCAAGAGACCCAGTACTTC